This T cell receptor beta chain was identified in a study of control samples from healthy donors and cancer patients. The ends were cut back, 2 bases at V and 1 base at J, with 7 bases in the middle. The V gene's germline CDR1 is SGHKS and CDR2 YYEKEE (reference sequence). This CDR3 spans 14 amino acids. Profiling relied on immunoSEQ multiplex PCR, and the TCRdb table lists in-frame clones only, not all of them. The data show about 130,000 clones, over 75% seen once. This receptor was identified in a man between 35 and 55 years old in good health. What was sequenced was blood. The rearrangement uses TRBV5-5 and TRBJ2-1; D unresolved. The CDR3 loop is CASSFPESYNEQFF. DNA of the CDR3: TGTGCCAGCAGCTTTCCGGAATCCTACAATGAGCAGTTCTTC.